This T cell receptor (beta chain) emerged from a study of CD8 T cells in ankylosing spondylitis. In regard to this clonotype: Its antigen is currently unknown.

Study-level findings and limits: Blood of patients with ankylosing spondylitis appeared to be characterized by a TCR beta motif of several highly homologous variants.

There are 15 residues in the CDR3. Germline CDR1 reads MNHEY; CDR2 reads SMNVEV (reference sequence). The V and J ends lost 5 bases and 0 bases respectively, with 11 bases between them. TCRdb itself ran the 5' RACE reads through MiXCR, one entry per CDR3 protein. The sample contains over 600,000 distinct CDR3 sequences, 15% to 20% of which appear only once. Sequenced: blood, either unsorted or a sorted T cell fraction (not recorded which). This sequence joins TRBV27 and TRBJ1-5; a weak D match, TRBD1 (5 bases). The sequence was obtained from a male donor with ankylosing spondylitis. The CDR3 coding sequence is TGTGCCAGCAGTCCCTCGACAGCTAGCAATCAGCCCCAGCATTTT. It specifies CASSPSTASNQPQHF.